This T cell receptor beta chain emerged from a study of T cells in Graves' hyperthyroidism and ophthalmopathy. CDR3 length: 13 amino acids. Germline V gene sequence: CDR1 SNHLY, CDR2 FYNNEI. Trimming stripped 3 bases from V and 10 bases from J, with 12 bases between. Uncontrolled infection, other autoimmune disease, pregnancy or lactation barred patients from enrollment. This clonotype occurred a few times. Its antigen is still unknown. Findings of the study overall: Classification by a 13 V-J model distinguished ophthalmopathy from stable hyperthyroidism. The blood repertoire included most of the expanded thyroid clonotypes above 0.001.

Using RNA transcripts as the source, TCR beta CDR3 regions were amplified. The HTBI primer set was used in a first-round RT-PCR of the TCR CDR3. MiXCR, applied by TCRdb to the multiplex PCR reads, yields one record per CDR3 protein. The table shows about 250,000 distinct CDR3 sequences, with 20% to 25% occurring only once. The TCR originated in a man under 40 with Graves' ophthalmopathy. Sequencing used blood. The chain links TRBV2 to TRBJ1-4; D not certain. CDR3: CASSEDPNGKLFF. As DNA, the CDR3 is TGTGCCAGCAGTGAGGACCCCAACGGAAAACTGTTTTTT.